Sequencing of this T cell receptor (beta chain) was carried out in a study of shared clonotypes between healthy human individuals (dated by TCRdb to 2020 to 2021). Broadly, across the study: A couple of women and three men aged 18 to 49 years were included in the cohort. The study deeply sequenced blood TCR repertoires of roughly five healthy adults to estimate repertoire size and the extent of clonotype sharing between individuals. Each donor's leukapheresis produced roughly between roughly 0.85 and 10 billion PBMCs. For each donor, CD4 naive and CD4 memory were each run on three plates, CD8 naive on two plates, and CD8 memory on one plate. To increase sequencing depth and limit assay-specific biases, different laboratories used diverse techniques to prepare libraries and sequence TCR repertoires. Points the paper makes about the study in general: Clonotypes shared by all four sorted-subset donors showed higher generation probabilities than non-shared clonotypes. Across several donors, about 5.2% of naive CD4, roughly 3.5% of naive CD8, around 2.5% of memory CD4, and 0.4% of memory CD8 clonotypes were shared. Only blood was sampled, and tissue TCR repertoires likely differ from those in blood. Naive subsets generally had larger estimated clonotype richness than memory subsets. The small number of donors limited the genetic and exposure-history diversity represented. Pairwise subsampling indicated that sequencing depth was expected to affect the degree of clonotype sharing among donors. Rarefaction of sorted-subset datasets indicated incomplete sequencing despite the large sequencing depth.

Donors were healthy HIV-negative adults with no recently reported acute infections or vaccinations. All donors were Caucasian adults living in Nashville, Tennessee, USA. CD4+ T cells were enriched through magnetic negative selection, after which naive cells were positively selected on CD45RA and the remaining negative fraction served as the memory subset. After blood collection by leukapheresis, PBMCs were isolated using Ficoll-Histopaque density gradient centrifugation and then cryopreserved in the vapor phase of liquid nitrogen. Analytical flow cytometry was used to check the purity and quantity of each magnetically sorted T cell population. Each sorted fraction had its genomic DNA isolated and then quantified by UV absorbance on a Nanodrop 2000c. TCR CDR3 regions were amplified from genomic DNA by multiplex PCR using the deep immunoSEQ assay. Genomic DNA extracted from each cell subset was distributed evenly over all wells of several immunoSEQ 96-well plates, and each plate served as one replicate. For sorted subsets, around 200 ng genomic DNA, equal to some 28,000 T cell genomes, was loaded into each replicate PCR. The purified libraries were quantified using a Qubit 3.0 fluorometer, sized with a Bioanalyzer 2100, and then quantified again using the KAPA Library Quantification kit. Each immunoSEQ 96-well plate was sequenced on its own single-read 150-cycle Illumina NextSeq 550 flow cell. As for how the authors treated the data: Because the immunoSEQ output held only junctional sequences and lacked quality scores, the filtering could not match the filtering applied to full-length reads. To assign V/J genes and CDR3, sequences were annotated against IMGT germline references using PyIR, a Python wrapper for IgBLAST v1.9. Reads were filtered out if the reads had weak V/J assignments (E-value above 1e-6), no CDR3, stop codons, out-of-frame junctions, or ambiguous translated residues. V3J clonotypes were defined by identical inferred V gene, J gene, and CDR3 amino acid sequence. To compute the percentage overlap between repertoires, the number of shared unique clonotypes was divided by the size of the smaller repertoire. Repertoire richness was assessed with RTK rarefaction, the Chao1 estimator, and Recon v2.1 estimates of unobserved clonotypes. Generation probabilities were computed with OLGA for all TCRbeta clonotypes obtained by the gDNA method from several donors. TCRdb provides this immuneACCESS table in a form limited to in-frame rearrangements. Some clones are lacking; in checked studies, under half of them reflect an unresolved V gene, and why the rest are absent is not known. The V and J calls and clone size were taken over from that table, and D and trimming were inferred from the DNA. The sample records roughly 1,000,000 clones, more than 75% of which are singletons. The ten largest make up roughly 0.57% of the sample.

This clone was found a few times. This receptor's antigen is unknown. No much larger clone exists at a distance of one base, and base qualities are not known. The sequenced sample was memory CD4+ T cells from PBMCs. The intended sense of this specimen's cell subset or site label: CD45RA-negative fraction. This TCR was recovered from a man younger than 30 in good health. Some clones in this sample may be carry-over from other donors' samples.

The DNA reads TGTGCCAGCAGTGAAGGGACAGTGAACACTGAAGCTTTCTTT. Its protein reads: CASSEGTVNTEAFF. The receptor chain draws on TRBV2 and TRBJ1-1; a tentative D call is TRBD1 (6 bases match). V loses 1 base of germline sequence and J loses 0 bases, and the interval between the two ends is 6 bases. The CDR3 numbers 14 residues from cysteine through phenylalanine. The retained sequence is limited to the CDR3, 42 bases, with the frame set at the first base. Based on the germline V gene, the CDR1 and CDR2 sequences are SNHLY and FYNNEI.